Listed below are T cell receptor beta chains from one sample, sequenced in a study of T-cell reconstitution after alpha-beta-depleted transplantation in children. TCRdb reprocessed the PCR reads with MiXCR, giving one entry per CDR3 protein. Among around 300,000 distinct CDR3 sequences listed, roughly 8.2% were seen once. The sequencing here drew on peripheral blood, taken 360 days after TCRalphabeta/CD19-depleted stem cell transplant. These receptors were collected from a female patient aged 2-9 years who had a stem cell transplant for Fanconi anemia, so the T cells may come from the graft donor. CDR3s include the opening cysteine and the closing phenylalanine or tryptophan. D genes are given only for firm matches. The size of a clone is reported for some rows only, either as once, few or many, or as a class for expanded clones.

j_call clone_size v_call d_call cdr3_nt cdr3_aa
TRBJ2-2 few TRBV12-3/TRBV12-4 NA TGTGCCAGCAGTTCTGCCTCGAAGGGGGCCGGGGAGCTGTTTTTT CASSSASKGAGELFF
TRBJ2-3 NA TRBV20-1 TRBD2 TGCAGTGCTAACTCCGAAGCGGGGAGTATGACAGATACGCAGTATTTT CSANSEAGSMTDTQYF
TRBJ2-2 many TRBV5-1 NA TGCGCCAGCAGCCCCCACAGGAACACCGGGGAGCTGTTTTTT CASSPHRNTGELFF
TRBJ1-3 many TRBV5-1 NA TGCGCCAGCAGCCCTGACAGCTCTGGAAACACCATATATTTT CASSPDSSGNTIYF
TRBJ2-1 few TRBV9 TRBD1 TGTGCCAGCAGCGTAGGGTTGGGACAGGGTGGAAATGAGCAGTTCTTC CASSVGLGQGGNEQFF
TRBJ1-1 many TRBV7-8 NA TGTGCCAGCAGCCGGGACGGGGGGAACACTGAAGCTTTCTTT CASSRDGGNTEAFF
TRBJ2-2 few TRBV3-1 NA TGTGCCAGCATCTCAAGGGACTTTTCCAACACCGGGGAGCTGTTTTTT CASISRDFSNTGELFF
TRBJ2-3 few TRBV3-1 TRBD2 TGTGCCAGCAGCCAAAACGGGGGGGCCATGGCAGATACGCAGTATTTT CASSQNGGAMADTQYF
TRBJ2-7 many TRBV12-3/TRBV12-4 TRBD1 TGTGCCAGCAGTCCCGGGACAGGGTCAATCTACGAGCAGTACTTC CASSPGTGSIYEQYF
TRBJ2-2 many TRBV7-2 NA TGTGCCAGCAGCCGCCGGGATAACACCGGGGAGCTGTTTTTT CASSRRDNTGELFF
TRBJ2-5 once TRBV4-1 NA TGCGCCAGCAGCCAAGGAGGCCGGGTCGGGGAGACCCAGTACTTC CASSQGGRVGETQYF
TRBJ1-4 many TRBV7-8 NA TGTGCCAGCAGCTTAGCGCTTCGGGAAAAACTGTTTTTT CASSLALREKLFF
TRBJ1-1 many TRBV5-6 NA TGTGCCAGCAGCTTGATAAGGGACATAGGCACTGAAGCTTTCTTT CASSLIRDIGTEAFF
TRBJ1-2 NA TRBV20-1 NA TGCAGTGCTAGAGCGGTACGGGGCTCCTGGGGCTACACCTTC CSARAVRGSWGYTF
TRBJ1-2 few TRBV18 NA TGTGCCAGCTCACCAAAGGATTCGGGTGGCTACACCTTC CASSPKDSGGYTF
TRBJ1-5 many TRBV18 NA TGTGCCAGCTCACCGGACGGGATGGATCAGCCCCAGCATTTT CASSPDGMDQPQHF
TRBJ2-7 many TRBV9 NA TGTGCCAGCAGCGTAGGACCCGGCAACTACGAGCAGTACTTC CASSVGPGNYEQYF
TRBJ2-2 few TRBV2 TRBD2 TGTGCCAGCAATCCGGATGCGGGGGGGTTCGGCGGGGAGCTGTTTTTT CASNPDAGGFGGELFF
TRBJ2-5 many TRBV7-2 NA TGTGCCAGCAGCTTAGCTTCGGCCAGAACTCAAGAGACCCAGTACTTC CASSLASARTQETQYF
TRBJ1-6 few TRBV3-1 NA TGTGCCAGCAGCCCCTTAGTGAGCTCCTATAATTCACCCCTCCACTTT CASSPLVSSYNSPLHF